These 31 T cell receptor beta chains came from one sample sequenced in a study of CD8+CD57+ T cells in acquired aplastic anemia. Whoever was chosen for sequencing had shown CD8+CD57+ cell expansion by flow cytometry. CDR3 and TCR beta VDJ profiling relied on genomic DNA as the template. TCRdb re-called the reads with MiXCR, one entry per CDR3 protein. The sample has under 500,000 distinct CDR3 sequences, over 25% seen once. Sequencing used sorted CD4+, CD8+, or CD8+CD57+ T cells (not recorded which) from PBMCs. The receptor source for this set is a human donor with aplastic anemia.

The rearrangement joins TRBV9 to TRBJ2-1; a possible D gene is TRBD1 (5 bases). V lost 4 bases and J 16 bases, leaving 15 bases between the germline ends. The CDR3 is made up of 11 amino acids. Germline V gene sequence: CDR1 SGDLS, CDR2 YYNGEE. The CDR3 coding sequence is TGTGCCAGCAGCCGCGACAGCACTCGATTCTTC. Translation gives CASSRDSTRFF. Full variable domain (outside the CDR3, taken from reference TRBV9 and TRBJ2-1): DSGVTQTPKHLITATGQRVTLRCSPRSGDLSVYWYQQSLDQGLQFLIQYYNGEERAKGNILERFSAQQFPDLHSELNLSSLELGDSALYFCASSRDSTRFFGPGTRLTVL.

This clonotype has ten or more counts. The chain uses TRBV2 and TRBJ1-1, with 8 bases identical to TRBD1. CDR3 length: 12 residues. Per germline, CDR1 SNHLY and CDR2 FYNNEI. V shed 9 bases, J shed 5 bases, and the junction held 5 bases outside the gene matches. Here the CDR3 DNA reads TGTGCCAGTAACAGGGGGGTTACTGAAGCTTTCTTT. It codes for CASNRGVTEAFF.

This clonotype was detected only a few times. The rearrangement links TRBV11-3 to TRBJ2-7; D uncertain. The CDR3 consists of 11 residues. Trimming removed 0 bases at V and 5 bases at J, with 2 bases between. Germline CDR1 is SGHNT and CDR2 is YENEEA. CDR3 loop: CASSLDDEQYF. In DNA, the CDR3 is TGTGCCAGCAGCTTAGATGACGAGCAGTACTTC.

In DNA form, the CDR3 reads TGTGCCAGCAGTGAGGCCTGGGAGCCCCAGCATTTT. Its protein is CASSEAWEPQHF. The chain recombines TRBV6-1 with TRBJ1-5; D gene unclear. Germline values: CDR1 MNHNS, CDR2 SASEGT. The CDR3 extends over 12 amino acids. V lost 3 bases and J lost 8, with 8 bases in between.

In this sample, this clonotype turned up many times. The chain joins TRBV25-1 to TRBJ1-2, with 7 bases aligning to TRBD1. After removal of 8 bases from V and 1 base from J, the junction contained 7 bases not matched to a gene. The germline V gene has CDR1 MGHDK and CDR2 SYGVNS. CDR3 length: 14 amino acids. Here the CDR3 reads CASSRTGGNYGYTF. The CDR3, as DNA: TGTGCCAGCTCACGGACAGGAGGTAACTATGGCTACACCTTC.

This clonotype was counted only a few times. The V call is TRBV12-3 or TRBV12-4, the J call TRBJ1-3; tentative D call: TRBD1 (5 bases). V lost 3 bases, J lost 0 bases, and 12 bases lay in between. The CDR3 has 16 amino acids. The CDR3 DNA reads as TGTGCCAGCAGTTTGGGGACGGCTTCCTCTGGAAACACCATATATTTT. This sequence encodes CASSLGTASSGNTIYF.

This clonotype was picked up many times. CDR3 nucleotide sequence: TGCGCCAGCAGCTTGGGCGGGGGCTTCGATTCACCCCTCCACTTT. The encoded protein is CASSLGGGFDSPLHF. The chain couples TRBV5-1 to TRBJ1-6; the D gene is possibly TRBD1 (6 bases). V was shortened by 0 bases and J by 8 bases, with 12 bases between the two germline ends. Germline V gene sequence: CDR1 SGHRS, CDR2 YFSETQ. The CDR3 loop spans 15 amino acids.

In its sample, this clonotype was seen a few times. The rearrangement uses TRBV11-2 and TRBJ1-2; D possibly corresponds to TRBD1 (5 bases). Germline-derived CDR1 and CDR2 are SGHAT and FQNNGV. Trimming removed 0 bases from V and 8 bases from J, with 13 bases in between. This CDR3 is built from 14 residues. In DNA, the CDR3 is TGTGCCAGCAGCTTAGATGGGGGACTGGAGGGCTACACCTTC. Translation: CASSLDGGLEGYTF.

The sample holds one count of this clonotype. The chain combines TRBV19 with TRBJ1-1; D call uncertain. V lost 7 bases, J lost 1 base, and 13 bases lay in between. The CDR3 sequence is 14 residues long. Germline CDR1 reads LNHDA; CDR2 reads SQIVND (reference sequence). CDR3 DNA sequence: TGTGCCAGTATCGACGGGCTTTCGAACACTGAAGCTTTCTTT. It translates to CASIDGLSNTEAFF. The whole variable domain, remainder taken from reference TRBV19 and TRBJ1-1, is DGGITQSPKYLFRKEGQNVTLSCEQNLNHDAMYWYRQDPGQGLRLIYYSQIVNDFQKGDIAEGYSVSREKKESFPLTVTSAQKNPTAFYLCASIDGLSNTEAFFGQGTRLTVV.

Remarks on this clonotype: A read error may be the cause here, since a much bigger clone is one base away. This chain links TRBV2 with TRBJ2-1; no clear D gene. Germline loops: CDR1 SNHLY, CDR2 FYNNEI. The CDR3 consists of 12 residues. V was cut by 7 bases and J by 7 bases, with 11 bases left in between. The CDR3 region is CASNFMRNEQFF. The CDR3 bases are TGTGCCAGCAACTTCATGAGGAATGAGCAGTTCTTC.

The chain employs TRBV24-1 and TRBJ2-7; 8 positions match TRBD2. This CDR3 has 15 residues. Germline loops: CDR1 KGHDR, CDR2 SFDVKD. V trimming: 2 bases; J trimming: 7 bases; junction bases outside the gene matches: 9. CDR3 in amino acids: CATSDYRGRPTEQYF. The CDR3 DNA reads TGTGCCACCAGTGATTACCGCGGGAGGCCCACTGAGCAGTACTTC.

In regard to this clonotype: Germline is not matched at one junction end, which may reflect a read error. The chain is built from TRBV29-1 and TRBJ1-6; TRBD1 aligns across 9 bases. CDR1 is SQVTM and CDR2 is ANQGSEA in the germline V gene. CDR3 length: 9 residues. The CDR3 DNA reads as TGCAGCGTGGGGGACAGGGTAACTTTT. It translates to CSVGDRVTF.

This clonotype was counted at least ten times. The J gene is TRBJ1-6, the V gene TRBV9; no definite D call. The CDR3 is 13 residues long. Germline-derived CDR1 and CDR2 are SGDLS and YYNGEE. The ends were cut back, 0 bases at V and 9 bases at J, with 7 bases in the middle. The CDR3 DNA reads TGTGCCAGCAGCGTAGGGGATAGTTCACCCCTCCACTTT. As protein: CASSVGDSSPLHF.

This chain links TRBV10-3 with TRBJ1-5; the D is unclear. Trimming cost V 0 bases and J 2 bases, with 8 bases left between them. The CDR3 contains 15 residues. The germline V gene encodes CDR1 ENHRY and CDR2 SYGVKD. The CDR3 coding sequence is TGTGCCATCAGTGAGTCCGGCGGTCGCAATCAGCCCCAGCATTTT. Translation gives CAISESGGRNQPQHF.

This clonotype has more than one count but fewer than ten. The V and J genes are TRBV6-5 and TRBJ1-3; TRBD1 agrees at 7 bases. Germline CDR1 and CDR2: MNHEY and SVGAGI. V trimming: 0 bases; J trimming: 2 bases; junction bases outside the gene matches: 1. This CDR3 is built from 15 residues. DNA for the CDR3: TGTGCCAGCAGTTACTCCGACAGGGCTGGAAACACCATATATTTT. Translated, it gives CASSYSDRAGNTIYF.

A single count supports this clonotype. The V gene is TRBV19, the J gene TRBJ1-5, with TRBD1 identical over 8 bases. CDR3 length: 14 amino acids. V was clipped by 7 bases and J by 7 bases; unmatched bases: 9. From germline, CDR1 is LNHDA and CDR2 SQIVND (reference sequence). CDR3 residues: CASTTGQGGQPQHF. The CDR3, as DNA: TGTGCCAGTACCACTGGACAGGGCGGGCAGCCCCAGCATTTT.

Many counts were recorded for this clonotype. The genes are TRBV20-1 and TRBJ1-2; the D is unclear. Germline CDR1 is DFQATT and CDR2 is SNEGSKA (reference sequence). V dropped 3 bases and J dropped 4 bases, with 12 bases sitting between them. The CDR3 extends over 13 amino acids. CDR3 nucleotide sequence: TGCAGTGCTAGGGTTCAGGTCAGCTATGGCTACACCTTC. This translates into CSARVQVSYGYTF.

The chain employs TRBV5-1 and TRBJ1-4, with 8 bases identical to TRBD1. This CDR3 contains 16 residues. Losses at the gene ends were 4 bases for V and 3 bases for J; bases not matched to a gene: 8. Germline V gene lookup returns CDR1 SGHRS and CDR2 YFSETQ. The CDR3 is CASSLQPGQANEKLFF. Here the CDR3 DNA reads TGCGCCAGCAGCCTACAACCGGGACAGGCTAATGAAAAACTGTTTTTT. Filled out from reference TRBV5-1 and TRBJ1-4, the complete variable domain reads KAGVTQTPRYLIKTRGQQVTLSCSPISGHRSVSWYQQTPGQGLQFLFEYFSETQRNKGNFPGRFSGRQFSNSRSEMNVSTLELGDSALYLCASSLQPGQANEKLFFGSGTQLSVL.

The chain recombines TRBV15 with TRBJ2-3; possible D gene TRBD1, 6 bases. The CDR3 loop spans 13 amino acids. The V end lost 5 bases, the J end lost 9 bases, and 15 bases lay between the germline ends. Germline loops: CDR1 LNHNV, CDR2 YYDKDF (reference sequence). The CDR3 region is CATSGIVQGTQYF. DNA of the CDR3: TGTGCCACCAGCGGTATAGTACAGGGCACGCAGTATTTT.

Ten or more counts support this clonotype. CDR3 DNA: TGTGCCACCAGTGATTTGAACGTGGGGGGAGGTCAGCCCCAGCATTTT. Translating gives CATSDLNVGGGQPQHF. The chain is built from TRBV24-1 and TRBJ1-5; D is possibly TRBD1 (5 bases). The V and J ends lost 0 bases and 6 bases respectively, with 14 bases between them. The CDR3 is made up of 16 amino acids. The germline V gene has CDR1 KGHDR and CDR2 SFDVKD.

V usage is TRBV28 and J usage is TRBJ1-5; TRBD1 might be the D (5 bases). The CDR3 is made up of 14 amino acids. Germline lookup yields CDR1 MDHEN and CDR2 SYDVKM. The ends were cut back, 3 bases at V and 3 bases at J, with 9 bases in the middle. The CDR3 coding sequence is TGTGCCAGCAGTTTGGGGCAGATCAATCAGCCCCAGCATTTT. It specifies CASSLGQINQPQHF.

The chain employs TRBV5-1 and TRBJ2-3, with D unresolved. V was trimmed by 0 bases and J by 2 bases, leaving 10 bases between them. In germline, CDR1 is SGHRS, CDR2 YFSETQ. CDR3 size: 15 residues. This CDR3 reads CASSLDSIHTDTQYF. The CDR3 nucleotides read TGCGCCAGCAGCTTGGACAGCATACACACAGATACGCAGTATTTT.

Only a few counts were recorded for this clonotype. The chain recombines TRBV30 with TRBJ1-6; no clear D. CDR1 and CDR2 (germline): GTSNPN, SVGIG (reference sequence). This CDR3 spans 15 amino acids. Trimming shortened V by 5 bases and J by 4 bases, and 15 bases separated the two germline ends. CDR3 protein: CAWAARVGYNSPLHF. The CDR3 DNA follows: TGTGCCTGGGCCGCCCGGGTTGGATATAATTCACCCCTCCACTTT.

The sample holds a few counts of this clonotype. The chain has TRBV4-2 and TRBJ2-3; tentatively, D is TRBD1 (6 bases). The germline V gene has CDR1 LGHNA and CDR2 YNFKEQ. There are 15 residues in the CDR3. Trimming stripped 4 bases from V and 0 bases from J, with 11 bases between. CDR3 sequence (DNA): TGTGCCAGCAGCCTCGGACAGATAAGCACAGATACGCAGTATTTT. This codes for CASSLGQISTDTQYF.

The chain links TRBV3-1 to TRBJ2-3, with D perhaps TRBD2 (5 bases). Germline V gene data show CDR1 as LGHDT and CDR2 as YNNKEL (reference sequence). Trimming removed 2 bases from V and 5 bases from J, with 8 bases in between. The CDR3 covers 13 residues. The CDR3 region is CASSQLRGDTQYF. The CDR3, as DNA: TGTGCCAGCAGCCAACTTCGGGGAGATACGCAGTATTTT.

This rearrangement joins TRBV9 to TRBJ2-1; 11 nucleotides agree with TRBD2. The V gene end was trimmed by 4 bases and the J gene end by 6 bases; junction bases not matched to a gene: 3. The germline gives CDR1 SGDLS, CDR2 YYNGEE. The CDR3 totals 14 residues. The DNA of the CDR3 is TGTGCCAGCAGCACACTAGCGGGAGTCAATGAGCAGTTCTTC. Amino acids: CASSTLAGVNEQFF.

The V gene is TRBV6-1, the J gene TRBJ1-2, with 9 bases lining up with TRBD1. Germline V gives CDR1 MNHNS, CDR2 SASEGT. Trimming removed 7 bases from V and 6 bases from J; junction bases left unmatched: 9. The CDR3 spans 14 residues. The CDR3 region is CASTGTGITHGYTF. The CDR3 DNA follows: TGTGCCAGCACCGGGACAGGGATAACCCATGGCTACACCTTC.

The chain has TRBV10-3 and TRBJ1-2; 7 bases are a match to TRBD1. J was trimmed by 5 bases and V by 8 bases; bases with no gene match: 8. CDR1 is ENHRY, CDR2 SYGVKD, per germline. There are 13 residues in the CDR3. For the CDR3, the DNA is TGTGCCATCGGCGGGACAGTGGGATATGGCTACACCTTC. Its translation: CAIGGTVGYGYTF.

V gene TRBV24-1 combines with J gene TRBJ1-2; possibly TRBD1 for D (6 bases). Germline assignment: CDR1 KGHDR and CDR2 SFDVKD. The CDR3 consists of 15 residues. The V and J ends lost 3 bases and 4 bases respectively, with 14 bases between them. CDR3 nucleotides: TGTGCCACCAGTGATCAACAGGGAGTTAGCTATGGCTACACCTTC. Protein sequence: CATSDQQGVSYGYTF.

Comments on this clonotype: One end of the junction does not line up with germline, which may come from a read error. V is TRBV10-3 and J is TRBJ2-7; TRBD2 is a possible D gene (6 bases). CDR3 length: 15 residues. CDR1 and CDR2 from the germline V gene are ENHRY and SYGVKD. The DNA for the CDR3 is TGTGCCAGCAGTTACTCGGCAGGGACTGGCCGCGAGCAGTACTTC. Residues: CASSYSAGTGREQYF.

This clonotype showed up just a few times. The chain has TRBV7-3 and TRBJ2-2, with 10 bases matching TRBD2. The CDR3 contains 17 residues. Germline trimming cut 4 bases from V and 7 bases from J; bases unmatched to any gene: 12. Germline CDR1 reads SGHTA; CDR2 reads FQGTGA. The CDR3 DNA reads as TGTGCCAGCAGCTCCTTAAGCGGGGGGGCTCTGGGCGGGGAGCTGTTTTTT. This translates into CASSSLSGGALGGELFF.